The 8 T cell receptor beta chains presented below share a single source sample, sequenced in a study of spatial heterogeneity in lung cancer. Time point described: sample taken at primary tumor resection. Unsorted whole RNA from tumor, nontumor lung or frozen PBMC underwent sequencing. One entry per CDR3 protein results from TCRdb running MiXCR on the 5' RACE reads. Of 50,000 to 65,000 distinct CDR3 sequences listed, 7% to 10% are singletons. The source material was PBMCs, sampled at surgery. Receptors originate from a female donor with early-stage non-small cell lung cancer.

There are many counts of this clonotype. The genes are TRBV2 and TRBJ2-3; D gene uncertain. From germline, CDR1 is SNHLY and CDR2 FYNNEI. V was clipped by 4 bases and J by 0 bases, with 11 bases between them. This CDR3 contains 15 residues. This CDR3 is CASSGYSTSTDTQYF. DNA for the CDR3: TGTGCCAGCAGTGGGTATAGTACTAGCACAGATACGCAGTATTTT.

J is TRBJ2-2 and V is TRBV24-1; D might be TRBD1 (5 bases). V shed 5 bases and J shed 6 bases, with 6 bases lying between them. Germline CDR1 reads KGHDR; CDR2 reads SFDVKD. The CDR3 totals 12 residues. CDR3 loop: CATSAGPGELFF. DNA for the CDR3: TGTGCCACCAGTGCAGGGCCCGGGGAGCTGTTTTTT.

This clonotype was observed a few times. The rearrangement joins TRBV18 to TRBJ2-2; D is possibly TRBD1 (5 bases). The CDR3 totals 17 residues. V was clipped by 1 base and J by 1 base, with 13 bases between them. CDR1 is KGHSH and CDR2 is LQKENI in the germline V gene. For the CDR3, the DNA is TGTGCCAGCTCACCACGTGCAACAGGCGGGAACACCGGGGAGCTGTTTTTT. This codes for CASSPRATGGNTGELFF.

This clonotype was recorded at least ten times. This chain connects TRBV28 to TRBJ1-1; 9 nucleotides align to TRBD1. The V gene's germline CDR1 is MDHEN and CDR2 SYDVKM. The CDR3 has 18 amino acids. J gave up 0 bases and V 5 bases, and 13 bases lay outside the gene matches. The CDR3 sequence: CASSQPLGQGTMNTEAFF. The CDR3 DNA follows: TGTGCCAGCAGTCAACCCCTTGGACAGGGGACCATGAACACTGAAGCTTTCTTT.

CDR3 amino acids: CASKRESDGYTF. The CDR3 region has the DNA TGCGCCAGCAAGAGGGAGAGCGATGGCTACACCTTC. The genes are TRBV5-1 and TRBJ1-2; D remains ambiguous. The CDR3 loop spans 12 amino acids. Per the germline V gene, CDR1 is SGHRS and CDR2 is YFSETQ. V was cut by 6 bases and J by 6 bases, with 12 bases left in between.

This clonotype was observed a few times. The chain links TRBV4-1 to TRBJ1-1, with D hard to call. With 4 bases removed from V and 6 bases from J, the gap between germline ends came to 15 bases. This CDR3 is 14 amino acids long. CDR1 is MGHRA and CDR2 is YSYEKL in the germline V gene. This chain's CDR3 is CASSREAALAEAFF. The CDR3, as DNA: TGCGCCAGCAGCCGAGAGGCGGCCTTGGCTGAAGCTTTCTTT.

There are many counts of this clonotype. The chain employs TRBV12-3 or TRBV12-4 and TRBJ1-1; D uncertain. CDR3 size: 13 residues. V lost 3 bases and J 1 base, leaving 6 bases between the germline ends. CDR3 nucleotides: TGTGCCAGCAGTTTTAATCAGAACACTGAAGCTTTCTTT. Translated: CASSFNQNTEAFF.

V gene TRBV27 combines with J gene TRBJ1-6; no definite D call. In germline, CDR1 is MNHEY, CDR2 SMNVEV (reference sequence). The length of the CDR3 is 17 residues. Trimming shortened V by 4 bases and J by 0 bases, and 13 bases separated the two germline ends. The CDR3: CASSSLVADSYNSPLHF. The DNA for the CDR3 is TGTGCCAGCAGTTCCCTTGTTGCGGACTCCTATAATTCACCCCTCCACTTT.